The clone carrying this T cell receptor beta chain was seen at least ten times. Germline V CDR1 and CDR2: SGHRS, YFSETQ. The CDR3 spans 14 residues. Trimming took 0 bases from V and 8 from J, leaving 14 bases between them. These data come from a study of T cells after yellow fever vaccination. In the study overall: Some fractions had low cell numbers, and these were prepared with SMART-Seq v4 Ultra Low Input.

The TCR cDNA carried a universal primer site and UMIs from 5'RACE template switching. TCRdb re-derived calls from the 5' RACE reads in MiXCR, one entry per CDR3 protein. Of some 240,000 distinct CDR3 sequences in the sample, over 3% were seen once. The sequencing here drew on PBMCs, taken 15 days after the yellow fever booster vaccination. The TCR was taken from a man aged 18 to 30 who received the YFV17D yellow fever vaccine. This rearrangement joins TRBV5-1 to TRBJ1-1; a weak D match, TRBD1 (5 bases). The CDR3 DNA reads as TGCGCCAGCAGCTTGGCTCCCGCACAGGTCGAAGCTTTCTTT. Translation gives CASSLAPAQVEAFF.